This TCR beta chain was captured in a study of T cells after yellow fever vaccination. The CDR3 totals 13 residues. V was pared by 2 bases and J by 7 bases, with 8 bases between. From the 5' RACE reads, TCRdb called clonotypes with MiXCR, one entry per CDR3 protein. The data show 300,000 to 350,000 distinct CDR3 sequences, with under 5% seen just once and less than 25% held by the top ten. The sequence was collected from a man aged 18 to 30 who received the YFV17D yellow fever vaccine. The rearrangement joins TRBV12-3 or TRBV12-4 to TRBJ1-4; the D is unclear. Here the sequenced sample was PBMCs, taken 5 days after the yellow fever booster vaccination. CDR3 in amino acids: CASSLITGEKLFF. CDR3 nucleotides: TGTGCCAGCAGTTTAATAACTGGTGAAAAACTGTTTTTT.